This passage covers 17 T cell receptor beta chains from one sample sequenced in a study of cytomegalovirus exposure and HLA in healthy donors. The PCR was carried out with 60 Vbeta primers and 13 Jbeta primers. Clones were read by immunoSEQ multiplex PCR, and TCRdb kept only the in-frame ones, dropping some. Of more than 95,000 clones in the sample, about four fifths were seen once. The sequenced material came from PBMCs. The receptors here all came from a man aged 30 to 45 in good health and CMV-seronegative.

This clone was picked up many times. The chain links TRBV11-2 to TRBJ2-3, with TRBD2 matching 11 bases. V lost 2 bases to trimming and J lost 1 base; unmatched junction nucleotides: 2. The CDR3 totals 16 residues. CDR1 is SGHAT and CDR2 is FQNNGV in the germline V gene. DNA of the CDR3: TGTGCCAGCAGCTTAATGGGACTAGCGGGCACAGATACGCAGTATTTT. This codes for CASSLMGLAGTDTQYF.

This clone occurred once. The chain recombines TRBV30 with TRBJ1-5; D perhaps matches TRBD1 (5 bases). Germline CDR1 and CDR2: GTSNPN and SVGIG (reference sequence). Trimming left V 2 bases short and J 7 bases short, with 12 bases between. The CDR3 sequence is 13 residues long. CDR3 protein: CAWSPGRDQPQHF. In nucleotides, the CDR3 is TGTGCCTGGAGTCCAGGGCGGGACCAGCCCCAGCATTTT.

The DNA of the CDR3 is TGTGCCAGCAGCTTCGGGACAGGGACCTATGGCTACACCTTC. This codes for CASSFGTGTYGYTF. J is TRBJ1-2 and V is TRBV6-5; 9 bases map to TRBD1. This CDR3 has 14 residues. Trimming at V came to 6 bases and at J to 4 bases, leaving 6 bases not matched to a gene. Per the germline V gene, CDR1 is MNHEY and CDR2 is SVGAGI.

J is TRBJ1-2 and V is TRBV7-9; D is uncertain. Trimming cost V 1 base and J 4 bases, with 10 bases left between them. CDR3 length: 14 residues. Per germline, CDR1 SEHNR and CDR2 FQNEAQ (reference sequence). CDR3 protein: CASSLGAGFYGYTF. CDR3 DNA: TGTGCCAGCAGCTTAGGTGCAGGATTCTATGGCTACACCTTC.

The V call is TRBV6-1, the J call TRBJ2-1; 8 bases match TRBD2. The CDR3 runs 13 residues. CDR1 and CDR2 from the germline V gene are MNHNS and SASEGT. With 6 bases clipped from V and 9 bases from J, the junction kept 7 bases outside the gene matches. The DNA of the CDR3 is TGTGCCAGCAGGGGGACTAGTCGGGGTGAGCAGTTCTTC. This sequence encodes CASRGTSRGEQFF.

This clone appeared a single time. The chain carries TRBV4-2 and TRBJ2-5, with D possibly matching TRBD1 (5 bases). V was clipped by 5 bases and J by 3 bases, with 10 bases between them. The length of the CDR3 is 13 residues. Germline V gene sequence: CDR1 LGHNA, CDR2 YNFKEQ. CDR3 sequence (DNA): TGTGCCAGCAGCACCGGACAAGAAGAGACCCAGTACTTC. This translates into CASSTGQEETQYF.

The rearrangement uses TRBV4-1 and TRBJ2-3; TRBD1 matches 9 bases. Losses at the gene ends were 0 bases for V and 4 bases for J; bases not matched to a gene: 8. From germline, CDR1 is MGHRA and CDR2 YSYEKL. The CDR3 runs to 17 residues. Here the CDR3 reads CASSQDSGQGRPDTQYF. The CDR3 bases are TGCGCCAGCAGCCAAGATTCGGGACAGGGTAGGCCAGATACGCAGTATTTT.

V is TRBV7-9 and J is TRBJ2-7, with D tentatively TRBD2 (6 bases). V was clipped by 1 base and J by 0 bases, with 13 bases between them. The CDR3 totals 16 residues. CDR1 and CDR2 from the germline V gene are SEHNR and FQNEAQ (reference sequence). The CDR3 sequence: CASSLVAGPSSYEQYF. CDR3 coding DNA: TGTGCCAGCAGCTTAGTGGCGGGGCCGAGCTCCTACGAGCAGTACTTC.

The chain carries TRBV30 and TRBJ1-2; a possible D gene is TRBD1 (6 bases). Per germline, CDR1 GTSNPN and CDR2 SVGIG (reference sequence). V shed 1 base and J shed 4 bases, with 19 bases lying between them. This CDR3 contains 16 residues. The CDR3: CAWSGRLGARSYGYTF. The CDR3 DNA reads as TGTGCCTGGAGTGGCAGGCTGGGGGCGCGTAGCTATGGCTACACCTTC.

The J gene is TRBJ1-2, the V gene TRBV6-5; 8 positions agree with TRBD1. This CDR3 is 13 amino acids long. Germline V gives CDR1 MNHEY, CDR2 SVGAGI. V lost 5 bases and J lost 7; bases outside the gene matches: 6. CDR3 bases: TGTGCCAGCAGTCCTCAGGGGGCGCGTGGCTACACCTTC. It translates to CASSPQGARGYTF.

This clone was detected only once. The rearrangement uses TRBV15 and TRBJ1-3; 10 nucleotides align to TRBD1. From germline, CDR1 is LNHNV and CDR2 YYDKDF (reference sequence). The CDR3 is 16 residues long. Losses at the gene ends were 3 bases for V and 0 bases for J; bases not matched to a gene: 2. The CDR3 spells CATSRDRGSSGNTIYF. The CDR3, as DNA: TGTGCCACCAGCAGGGACAGGGGGAGCTCTGGAAACACCATATATTTT.

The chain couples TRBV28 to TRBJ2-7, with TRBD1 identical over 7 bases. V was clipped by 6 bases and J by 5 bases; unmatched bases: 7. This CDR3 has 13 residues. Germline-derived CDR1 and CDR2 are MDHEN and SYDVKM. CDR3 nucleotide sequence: TGTGCCAGCAGGTTCCGACAGGGTAACGAGCAGTACTTC. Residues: CASRFRQGNEQYF.

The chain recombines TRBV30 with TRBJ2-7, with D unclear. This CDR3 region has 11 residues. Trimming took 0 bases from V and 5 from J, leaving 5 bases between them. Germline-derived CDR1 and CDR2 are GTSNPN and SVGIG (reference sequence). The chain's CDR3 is CAWSVLHEQYF. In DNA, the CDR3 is TGTGCCTGGAGTGTACTCCACGAGCAGTACTTC. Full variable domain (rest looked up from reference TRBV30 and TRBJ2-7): SQTIHQWPATLVQPVGSPLSLECTVEGTSNPNLYWYRQAAGRGLQLLFYSVGIGQISSEVPQNLSASRPQDRQFILSSKKLLLSDSGFYLCAWSVLHEQYFGPGTRLTVT.

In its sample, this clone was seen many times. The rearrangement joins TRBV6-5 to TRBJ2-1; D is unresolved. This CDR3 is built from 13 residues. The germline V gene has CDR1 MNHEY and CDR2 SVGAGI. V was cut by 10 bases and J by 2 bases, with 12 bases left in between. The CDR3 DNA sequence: TGTGCCACCGGCGGTAGCACCTACAATGAGCAGTTCTTC. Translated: CATGGSTYNEQFF.

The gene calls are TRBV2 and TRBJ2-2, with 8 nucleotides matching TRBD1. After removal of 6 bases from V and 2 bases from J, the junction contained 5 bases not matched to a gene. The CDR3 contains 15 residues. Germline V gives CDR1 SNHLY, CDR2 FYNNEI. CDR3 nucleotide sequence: TGTGCCAGCAGAAAAGACAGGGGAAACACCGGGGAGCTGTTTTTT. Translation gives CASRKDRGNTGELFF.

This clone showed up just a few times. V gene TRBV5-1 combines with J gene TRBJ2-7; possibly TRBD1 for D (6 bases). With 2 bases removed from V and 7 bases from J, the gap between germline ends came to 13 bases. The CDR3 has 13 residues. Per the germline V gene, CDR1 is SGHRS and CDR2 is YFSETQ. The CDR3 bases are TGCGCCAGCAGCTTCCCACAGGGTGAGGAGCAGTACTTC. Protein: CASSFPQGEEQYF. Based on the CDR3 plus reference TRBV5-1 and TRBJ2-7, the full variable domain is KAGVTQTPRYLIKTRGQQVTLSCSPISGHRSVSWYQQTPGQGLQFLFEYFSETQRNKGNFPGRFSGRQFSNSRSEMNVSTLELGDSALYLCASSFPQGEEQYFGPGTRLTVT.

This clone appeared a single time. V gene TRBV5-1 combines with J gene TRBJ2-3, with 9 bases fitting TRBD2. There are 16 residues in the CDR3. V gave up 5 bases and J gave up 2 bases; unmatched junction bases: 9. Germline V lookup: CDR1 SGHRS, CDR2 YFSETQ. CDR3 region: CASSGGLAGFTDTQYF. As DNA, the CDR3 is TGCGCCAGCAGTGGGGGGCTAGCGGGATTCACAGATACGCAGTATTTT.